Below, one T cell receptor beta chain is given with its context. The antigen remains unidentified. TCRdb re-called the reads through MiXCR, storing one row per CDR3 protein. The sample consists of hundreds of thousands of distinct CDR3 sequences, approximately 42% of them appearing once. These data come from a study of T cell repertoires in cytomegalovirus infection. Looking at the study overall: CMV epitopes, recently identified HLA-C-restricted and well-studied HLA-B-restricted, were used. Through public TCR beta signatures, both CMV infection and matching HLA type were indicated.

Whole-study findings and limits: The study found HLA-C-restricted CMV-specific TCR beta clonotypes dominating the ex vivo response.

The CDR3 totals 14 residues. The germline CDR1 and CDR2 sequences are SNHLY and FYNNEI. The trim removed 5 bases at V and 4 bases at J, leaving 5 bases unmatched. The sequence was collected from a human donor in good health (CMV status not recorded). Some clones in this sample may be carry-over from other donors' samples. The sequencing used cultured PBMCs, collected from culture after CMV antigen stimulation. This chain connects TRBV2 to TRBJ2-7; 10 positions match TRBD1. CDR3 DNA sequence: TGTGCCAGCAGTAAGGGACAGGGGTCGTACGAGCAGTACTTC. Translation: CASSKGQGSYEQYF.